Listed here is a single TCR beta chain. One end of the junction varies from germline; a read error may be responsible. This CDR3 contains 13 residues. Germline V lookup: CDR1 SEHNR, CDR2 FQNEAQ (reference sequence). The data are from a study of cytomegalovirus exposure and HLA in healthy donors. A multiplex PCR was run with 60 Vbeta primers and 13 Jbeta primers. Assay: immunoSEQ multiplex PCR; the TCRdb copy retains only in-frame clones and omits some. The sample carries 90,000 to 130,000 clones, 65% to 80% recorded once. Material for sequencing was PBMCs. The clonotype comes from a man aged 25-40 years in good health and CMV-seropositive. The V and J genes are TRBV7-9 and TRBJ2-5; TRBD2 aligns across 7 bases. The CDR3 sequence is CSSSLGPGGTQYF. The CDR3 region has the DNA TGTTCCAGCAGCTTAGGGCCGGGAGGGACCCAGTACTTC.